This T cell receptor beta chain was recorded in a study of monozygotic twins with inflammatory bowel disease. General study points: Especially where disease activity was present, IBD patients had fewer clonotypes in common with others than healthy twins did. Among twins, concordant and discordant pairs did not differ in repertoire similarity, possibly from limited power. IBD patients displayed reduced TCRbeta diversity (inverse Simpson) when set against healthy co-twins.

Two nested PCRs, about 15 and 9 cycles, amplified TCRalpha and TCRbeta cDNA. TCRdb re-called the 5' RACE reads and gives one entry per CDR3 protein, without DNA. The repertoire shows under 200,000 distinct CDR3 sequences; the top ten hold about 2.7%. CDR3 length equals 17 residues. Germline V gene lookup returns CDR1 MGHDK and CDR2 SYGVNS. Turning to this clonotype: Antigen specificity is unknown.

The sequencing input was blood. The chain carries TRBV25-1 and TRBJ2-2. This TCR was sampled from a human donor with ulcerative colitis or Crohn's disease, or a healthy co-twin of an affected twin (not recorded which). The CDR3 spells CASSEWSRMSNTGELFF.